Following are 29 T cell receptor beta chains from one sample sequenced in a study of cytomegalovirus exposure and HLA in healthy donors. Repertoires were generated with immunoSEQ multiplex PCR, while TCRdb's copy carries only in-frame clones and drops some. The sample records 71,000 or so clones, 94% being singletons. Sequencing was done on a sample of PBMCs. The receptors here all came from a woman in her late teens or twenties in good health and CMV-seropositive.

The chain joins TRBV27 to TRBJ1-2; TRBD1 aligns across 7 bases. There are 16 residues in the CDR3. The J segment lost 3 bases and the V segment lost 8 bases, leaving 15 bases of the junction unmatched. Germline V gene sequence: CDR1 MNHEY, CDR2 SMNVEV (reference sequence). In DNA, the CDR3 is TGTGCCAGCCTCCCATACGGACAGGCCCCCTACTATGGCTACACCTTC. This codes for CASLPYGQAPYYGYTF.

This rearrangement joins TRBV4-3 to TRBJ1-4, with a tentative D call TRBD1 (5 bases). In germline, CDR1 is LGHNA, CDR2 YSLEER. The length of the CDR3 is 16 residues. The V end lost 0 bases, the J end lost 7 bases, and 15 bases lay between the germline ends. The CDR3 DNA reads TGCGCCAGCAGCCAAGATCGGACAAGCCTTTTTGAAAAACTGTTTTTT. Translation gives CASSQDRTSLFEKLFF.

The chain couples TRBV9 to TRBJ2-7; no reliable D call. Germline V CDR1 and CDR2: SGDLS, YYNGEE. The CDR3 totals 13 residues. V dropped 0 bases and J dropped 6 bases, with 10 bases sitting between them. The CDR3 DNA sequence: TGTGCCAGCAGCGTAGCTTCCGGTAGCGAGCAGTACTTC. This gives the protein CASSVASGSEQYF.

The chain links TRBV30 to TRBJ1-2; no clear D. The CDR3 length is 20 residues. Germline V lookup: CDR1 GTSNPN, CDR2 SVGIG (reference sequence). V lost 0 bases and J lost 2, with 28 bases in between. For the CDR3, the DNA is TGTGCCTGGAGTGTAGGACTTTTTAATTTAGGACCTCTTCTCAACTATGGCTACACCTTC. Translation gives CAWSVGLFNLGPLLNYGYTF.

The chain is built from TRBV7-3 and TRBJ2-2; 9 positions match TRBD1. The CDR3 length is 15 residues. The V and J ends lost 5 bases and 6 bases, in that order; junction bases with no gene match: 7. Germline V gives CDR1 SGHTA, CDR2 FQGTGA. CDR3 DNA sequence: TGTGCCAGCAGCCGGGACAGGGATGGGTCCGGGGAGCTGTTTTTT. This sequence encodes CASSRDRDGSGELFF. The whole variable domain, filled in from reference TRBV7-3 and TRBJ2-2, reads GAGVSQTPSNKVTEKGKYVELRCDPISGHTALYWYRQSLGQGPEFLIYFQGTGAADDSGLPNDRFFAVRPEGSVSTLKIQRTERGDSAVYLCASSRDRDGSGELFFGEGSRLTVL.

The chain employs TRBV30 and TRBJ1-2; 7 bases match TRBD1. The CDR3 spans 13 residues. J lost 5 bases, V lost 4 bases, and 7 bases had no gene match. The V gene's germline CDR1 is GTSNPN and CDR2 SVGIG (reference sequence). CDR3 loop: CAWTGQLSYGYTF. CDR3 coding DNA: TGTGCCTGGACGGGACAGCTATCTTATGGCTACACCTTC.

The V call is TRBV7-3, the J call TRBJ2-1, with 9 bases fitting TRBD1. The ends lost 5 bases at V and 2 bases at J; junction bases unmatched: 4. CDR3 length: 15 residues. Germline V gene data show CDR1 as SGHTA and CDR2 as FQGTGA. CDR3 residues: CASSPGQGTYNEQFF. The CDR3, as DNA: TGTGCCAGCAGCCCGGGACAGGGCACCTACAATGAGCAGTTCTTC.

The rearrangement joins TRBV28 to TRBJ2-5; tentative D call: TRBD2 (6 bases). V was pared by 6 bases and J by 5 bases, with 16 bases between. CDR1 is MDHEN and CDR2 is SYDVKM in the germline V gene. The CDR3 runs to 14 residues. The DNA for the CDR3 is TGTGCCAGCAGCTTAAGGTCAGGGAGGGAGACCCAGTACTTC. It codes for CASSLRSGRETQYF.

The CDR3 loop is CASSQEGGSSYEQYF. In DNA, the CDR3 is TGCGCCAGCAGCCAAGAGGGGGGGAGCTCCTACGAGCAGTACTTC. The chain recombines TRBV4-3 with TRBJ2-7; TRBD2 agrees at 7 bases. The CDR3 sequence is 15 residues long. Germline V gene data show CDR1 as LGHNA and CDR2 as YSLEER. Trimming cost V 0 bases and J 0 bases; bases outside gene matches: 2.

This clone was observed once. V usage is TRBV7-3 and J usage is TRBJ2-1; 9 bases match TRBD2. Germline CDR1 reads SGHTA; CDR2 reads FQGTGA. After removal of 4 bases from V and 7 bases from J, the junction contained 8 bases not matched to a gene. This CDR3 spans 15 amino acids. CDR3 sequence (DNA): TGTGCCAGCAGCTCTAGGGGACTAGCAGAAAATGAGCAGTTCTTC. It yields the protein CASSSRGLAENEQFF.

The chain combines TRBV4-3 with TRBJ1-6; D is possibly TRBD1 (6 bases). The ends were cut back, 3 bases at V and 5 bases at J, with 11 bases in the middle. The germline gives CDR1 LGHNA, CDR2 YSLEER. The CDR3 length is 15 residues. The CDR3 region has the DNA TGCGCCAGCAGCCACACAGGGAAGGATAATTCACCCCTCCACTTT. It codes for CASSHTGKDNSPLHF.

The gene calls are TRBV4-3 and TRBJ2-3, with D tentatively TRBD2 (6 bases). CDR1 and CDR2 (germline): LGHNA, YSLEER. The CDR3 extends over 16 amino acids. The V end was cut by 0 bases, the J end by 4 bases, with 14 bases between. This CDR3 is CASSQDRQGLPDTQYF. The CDR3, as DNA: TGCGCCAGCAGCCAAGATCGGCAGGGACTCCCAGATACGCAGTATTTT.

The V gene is TRBV9, the J gene TRBJ2-1, with 8 bases fitting TRBD1. CDR1 and CDR2 from the germline V gene are SGDLS and YYNGEE. There are 16 residues in the CDR3. The trim removed 3 bases at V and 6 bases at J, leaving 11 bases unmatched. The CDR3 sequence: CASSAAGGSLINEQFF. DNA for the CDR3: TGTGCCAGCAGCGCCGCAGGGGGCAGTTTAATCAATGAGCAGTTCTTC.

The chain employs TRBV4-3 and TRBJ2-1; 11 bases align to TRBD2. CDR1 is LGHNA and CDR2 is YSLEER in the germline V gene. The CDR3 is 19 amino acids. After removal of 0 bases from V and 8 bases from J, the junction contained 15 bases not matched to a gene. In nucleotides, the CDR3 is TGCGCCAGCAGCCAAGACCCCACCCGGCCTAGCGGGAGGATCGATGAGCAGTTCTTC. Translating gives CASSQDPTRPSGRIDEQFF.

The rearrangement joins TRBV5-4 to TRBJ2-1, with TRBD2 matching over 14 bases. The V and J ends lost 4 bases and 7 bases, in that order; junction bases with no gene match: 4. This CDR3 comprises 15 residues. Germline V lookup: CDR1 SGHNT, CDR2 YYREEE (reference sequence). The CDR3 region is CASSLRTSGGNEQFF. CDR3 nucleotides: TGTGCCAGCAGCCTAAGGACTAGCGGGGGGAATGAGCAGTTCTTC.

This clone came up once. CDR3: CASISGDSGWSYEQYF. CDR3 sequence (DNA): TGTGCCAGCATTTCCGGGGACTCAGGTTGGTCCTACGAGCAGTACTTC. The gene calls are TRBV28 and TRBJ2-7; TRBD2 is a possible D gene (6 bases). The CDR3 sequence is 16 residues long. The germline V and J ends were trimmed by 7 bases and 1 base, with 20 bases remaining between them. Germline V gene lookup returns CDR1 MDHEN and CDR2 SYDVKM.

The V call is TRBV5-1, the J call TRBJ1-3, with a possible D match to TRBD1 (5 bases). Germline assignment: CDR1 SGHRS and CDR2 YFSETQ. Trimming took off 7 bases at V and 4 bases at J, with 15 bases between the two ends. The CDR3 is 14 amino acids. The CDR3 bases are TGCGCCAGCGCCCCGGACACTTCCGGAAACACCATATATTTT. It specifies CASAPDTSGNTIYF.

The CDR3 sequence is CASSPTVRGAFF. CDR3 sequence (DNA): TGTGCCAGCAGCCCTACAGTCAGGGGGGCTTTCTTT. V and J are TRBV13 and TRBJ1-1, with 7 bases aligning to TRBD1. CDR1 and CDR2 from the germline V gene are PRHDT and FYEKMQ (reference sequence). The CDR3 consists of 12 residues. The V gene end was trimmed by 5 bases and the J gene end by 11 bases; junction bases not matched to a gene: 8.

The V call is TRBV11-3, the J call TRBJ2-5; 8 bases are shared with TRBD1. V gave up 2 bases and J gave up 5 bases; unmatched junction bases: 7. The CDR3 length is 15 residues. Germline lookup yields CDR1 SGHNT and CDR2 YENEEA. As DNA, the CDR3 is TGTGCCAGCAGCTTACAGGGGGCGGTGGAGGAGACCCAGTACTTC. It yields the protein CASSLQGAVEETQYF.

The chain uses TRBV28 and TRBJ2-3; possibly TRBD2 for D (5 bases). Between the trimmed V and J ends, which lost 5 bases and 1 base, there was a span of 13 bases. This CDR3 region has 15 residues. In germline, CDR1 is MDHEN, CDR2 SYDVKM. CDR3 residues: CASSPGGSRTDTQYF. The CDR3 DNA is TGTGCCAGCAGTCCAGGAGGCAGTCGCACAGATACGCAGTATTTT.

The DNA of the CDR3 is TGTGCCAGCAGGGTAGGGGGATCTGGAAACACCATATATTTT. It codes for CASRVGGSGNTIYF. This rearrangement joins TRBV5-4 to TRBJ1-3; TRBD1 might be the D (6 bases). V gave up 5 bases and J gave up 1 base, with 10 bases separating them. Looked up from germline, CDR1 is SGHNT and CDR2 is YYREEE (reference sequence). The CDR3 contains 14 residues. The full variable domain, with the rest looked up from reference TRBV5-4 and TRBJ1-3, is ETGVTQSPTHLIKTRGQQVTLRCSSQSGHNTVSWYQQALGQGPQFIFQYYREEENGRGNFPPRFSGLQFPNYSSELNVNALELDDSALYLCASRVGGSGNTIYFGEGSWLTVV.

The V and J genes are TRBV7-6 and TRBJ1-5; D is ambiguous. Germline CDR1 SGHVS, CDR2 FNYEAQ. V was shortened by 4 bases and J by 5 bases, with 9 bases between the two germline ends. The CDR3 is 13 residues long. The CDR3 DNA is TGTGCCAGCAGCTCCAGCGGGGATCAGCCCCAGCATTTT. Amino acids: CASSSSGDQPQHF.

J is TRBJ2-1 and V is TRBV30; 11 nucleotides match TRBD2. The length of the CDR3 is 16 residues. The germline V gene encodes CDR1 GTSNPN and CDR2 SVGIG (reference sequence). V was clipped by 2 bases and J by 6 bases; unmatched bases: 9. The CDR3 loop reads CAWSTTSGKGVNEQFF. The CDR3, as DNA: TGTGCCTGGAGTACGACTAGCGGGAAGGGGGTCAATGAGCAGTTCTTC.

The CDR3 reads CASSLGQVTDTQYF. CDR3 coding DNA: TGTGCCAGCAGCTTGGGACAAGTCACAGATACGCAGTATTTT. This chain joins TRBV5-4 and TRBJ2-3; D uncertain. The germline gives CDR1 SGHNT, CDR2 YYREEE (reference sequence). The CDR3 is 14 residues long. V lost 0 bases, J lost 2 bases, and 7 bases lay in between.

The rearrangement uses TRBV7-9 and TRBJ1-4; maybe TRBD1 (5 bases). The CDR3 extends over 16 amino acids. Per germline, CDR1 SEHNR and CDR2 FQNEAQ (reference sequence). V was shortened by 1 base and J by 7 bases, with 16 bases between the two germline ends. The CDR3 region is CASSLGAGGGGEKLFF. The CDR3 DNA sequence: TGTGCCAGCAGCTTAGGGGCCGGGGGAGGTGGTGAAAAACTGTTTTTT.

The rearrangement uses TRBV16 and TRBJ2-2; D gene uncertain. The CDR3 runs to 15 residues. Germline CDR1 and CDR2: KGHSY and FQNENV. Trimming took off 0 bases at V and 4 bases at J, with 9 bases between the two ends. The CDR3 loop reads CASSQSAGPTGELFF. The CDR3 DNA is TGTGCCAGCAGCCAATCGGCAGGTCCCACCGGGGAGCTGTTTTTT.

The V call is TRBV28, the J call TRBJ1-2, with a possible D match to TRBD1 (5 bases). This CDR3 is 13 amino acids long. Germline CDR1 is MDHEN and CDR2 is SYDVKM. Deletions cut 5 bases from V and 7 bases from J, with 14 bases between. CDR3 sequence reads: CASSDQGRSGYTF. Here the CDR3 DNA reads TGTGCCAGCAGTGACCAGGGCCGGTCTGGCTACACCTTC.

V gene TRBV27 combines with J gene TRBJ2-1; TRBD1 aligns across 7 bases. The V gene end was trimmed by 7 bases and the J gene end by 0 bases; junction bases not matched to a gene: 3. Germline V gene data show CDR1 as MNHEY and CDR2 as SMNVEV (reference sequence). There are 14 residues in the CDR3. The CDR3 region has the DNA TGTGCCAGCATCAGGGGGAGCTCCTACAATGAGCAGTTCTTC. It is translated as CASIRGSSYNEQFF.

This clone showed up just once. The chain employs TRBV11-2 and TRBJ2-1; TRBD2 agrees at 12 bases. The CDR3 is made up of 19 amino acids. Trimming took 5 bases from V and 6 from J; bases not matched to a gene: 17. Per germline, CDR1 SGHAT and CDR2 FQNNGV. CDR3 bases: TGTGCCAGCAGCAGGCTGAGTCCTCGGACTAGCGGGGAACTCAATGAGCAGTTCTTC. Residues: CASSRLSPRTSGELNEQFF.